Following are 13 T cell receptor beta chains from one sample sequenced in a study of blood T cell repertoires in COVID-19. Data came from immunoSEQ multiplex PCR; TCRdb stores just in-frame clones and leaves some out. Here the sample spans 210,000 or so clones, 80% to 90% being singletons. Sequencing used PBMCs or T cells enriched from blood (not recorded which). Receptors were obtained from a woman aged 25 to 39 who had been exposed to COVID-19.

V is TRBV5-1 and J is TRBJ1-3; 8 bases match TRBD1. The CDR3 runs to 16 residues. CDR1 and CDR2 (germline): SGHRS, YFSETQ. Trimming took 4 bases from V and 3 from J; bases not matched to a gene: 9. The CDR3 here is CASSNGQGIGGNTIYF. The CDR3 nucleotides read TGCGCCAGCAGCAACGGACAGGGAATAGGTGGAAACACCATATATTTT. The variable domain in full, with the rest retrieved from reference TRBV5-1 and TRBJ1-3, is KAGVTQTPRYLIKTRGQQVTLSCSPISGHRSVSWYQQTPGQGLQFLFEYFSETQRNKGNFPGRFSGRQFSNSRSEMNVSTLELGDSALYLCASSNGQGIGGNTIYFGEGSWLTVV.

This rearrangement joins TRBV19 to TRBJ2-5, with D tentatively TRBD2 (6 bases). V gave up 4 bases and J gave up 0 bases, with 12 bases separating them. Germline V lookup: CDR1 LNHDA, CDR2 SQIVND (reference sequence). CDR3 length: 15 amino acids. The CDR3 sequence: CASSRSGRDQETQYF. CDR3 bases: TGTGCCAGTAGTAGGAGCGGGCGGGACCAAGAGACCCAGTACTTC.

V is TRBV28 and J is TRBJ1-2, with D tentatively TRBD1 (6 bases). Between the trimmed V and J ends, which lost 2 bases and 4 bases, there was a span of 20 bases. This CDR3 spans 17 amino acids. Germline assignment: CDR1 MDHEN and CDR2 SYDVKM. The CDR3 spells CASSLRSLGGRGYGYTF. The CDR3 nucleotides read TGTGCCAGCAGTTTACGGAGCTTGGGGGGGCGCGGCTATGGCTACACCTTC.

The V and J genes are TRBV30 and TRBJ2-5; TRBD2 agrees at 7 bases. The length of the CDR3 is 15 residues. With V trimmed by 5 bases and J by 2 bases, 11 bases remained unmatched. Germline V gene sequence: CDR1 GTSNPN, CDR2 SVGIG (reference sequence). CDR3 nucleotide sequence: TGTGCCTGGGGACTTGGGGGGGGGTGGCAAGAGACCCAGTACTTC. Translated, it gives CAWGLGGGWQETQYF.

The table lists this clone with a count of one. The genes are TRBV29-1 and TRBJ2-5; D might be TRBD2 (6 bases). CDR3 length equals 13 residues. Trimming took 4 bases from V and 2 from J, leaving 11 bases between them. CDR1 and CDR2 from the germline V gene are SQVTM and ANQGSEA. CDR3 DNA: TGCAGCGTTGGACTAGGAGTACAAGAGACCCAGTACTTC. It specifies CSVGLGVQETQYF.

V is TRBV2 and J is TRBJ1-5, with 9 bases aligning to TRBD1. The germline V gene encodes CDR1 SNHLY and CDR2 FYNNEI. The CDR3 length is 15 residues. V shed 6 bases and J 4 bases; nucleotides not matched to a gene: 7. CDR3 DNA sequence: TGTGCCAGCAGGGCCGGACAGGGGATGAATCAGCCCCAGCATTTT. Amino acid sequence: CASRAGQGMNQPQHF.

This chain joins TRBV5-5 and TRBJ1-5; 7 bases map to TRBD1. There are 18 residues in the CDR3. The germline V gene encodes CDR1 SGHKS and CDR2 YYEKEE (reference sequence). The trim removed 0 bases at V and 4 bases at J, leaving 13 bases unmatched. CDR3 nucleotides: TGTGCCAGCAGCTTGGGTCTGGACAGGCGAGTTTGGAATCAGCCCCAGCATTTT. Protein sequence: CASSLGLDRRVWNQPQHF.

This chain links TRBV24-1 with TRBJ2-2, with D maybe TRBD2 (5 bases). Trimming left V 4 bases short and J 3 bases short, with 11 bases between. Germline CDR1 and CDR2: KGHDR and SFDVKD. This CDR3 is 15 amino acids long. The CDR3 region has the DNA TGTGCCACCAGTGACCTAGTGAGGGACACCGGGGAGCTGTTTTTT. Translated, it gives CATSDLVRDTGELFF.

The V and J genes are TRBV10-2 and TRBJ1-1; D is unclear. Germline V gene sequence: CDR1 WSHSY, CDR2 SAAADI. The CDR3 contains 13 residues. V was cut by 6 bases and J by 3 bases, with 11 bases left in between. The CDR3, as DNA: TGCGCCAGCAGACTAAGACGGGACACTGAAGCTTTCTTT. Residues: CASRLRRDTEAFF.

This clone was seen a few times. CDR3 sequence reads: CASSLESAGEQYF. The CDR3 bases are TGTGCCAGCAGCTTAGAGTCTGCGGGCGAGCAGTACTTC. The genes are TRBV7-9 and TRBJ2-7, with D possibly matching TRBD2 (5 bases). This CDR3 has 13 residues. Germline V gene lookup returns CDR1 SEHNR and CDR2 FQNEAQ (reference sequence). V gave up 1 base and J gave up 6 bases, with 10 bases separating them.

V usage is TRBV14 and J usage is TRBJ1-2, with TRBD1 matching 7 bases. Germline V gives CDR1 SGHDN, CDR2 FVKESK. There are 14 residues in the CDR3. V was clipped by 4 bases and J by 3 bases; unmatched bases: 5. For the CDR3, the DNA is TGTGCCAGCAGCCTTGGACAGGTCCACTATGGCTACACCTTC. This codes for CASSLGQVHYGYTF.

The V call is TRBV5-5, the J call TRBJ2-2; D is undetermined. V was clipped by 4 bases and J by 8 bases, with 9 bases between them. This CDR3 is built from 12 residues. Per the germline V gene, CDR1 is SGHKS and CDR2 is YYEKEE (reference sequence). CDR3 in DNA: TGTGCCAGCAGCCACGTTAGTGGGGAGCTGTTTTTT. It codes for CASSHVSGELFF. Drawing the rest from reference TRBV5-5 and TRBJ2-2, the complete variable domain is DAGVTQSPTHLIKTRGQQVTLRCSPISGHKSVSWYQQVLGQGPQFIFQYYEKEERGRGNFPDRFSARQFPNYSSELNVNALLLGDSALYLCASSHVSGELFFGEGSRLTVL.

Worth noting for this clone: Distinct nucleotide sequences in the sample also encode this CDR3. V gene TRBV12-3 or TRBV12-4 combines with J gene TRBJ1-2; D may be TRBD1 (6 bases). V lost 5 bases, J lost 5 bases, and 9 bases lay in between. The length of the CDR3 is 12 residues. CDR3 protein: CASSVQGYGYTF. CDR3 bases: TGTGCCAGCAGTGTCCAGGGGTATGGCTACACCTTC.